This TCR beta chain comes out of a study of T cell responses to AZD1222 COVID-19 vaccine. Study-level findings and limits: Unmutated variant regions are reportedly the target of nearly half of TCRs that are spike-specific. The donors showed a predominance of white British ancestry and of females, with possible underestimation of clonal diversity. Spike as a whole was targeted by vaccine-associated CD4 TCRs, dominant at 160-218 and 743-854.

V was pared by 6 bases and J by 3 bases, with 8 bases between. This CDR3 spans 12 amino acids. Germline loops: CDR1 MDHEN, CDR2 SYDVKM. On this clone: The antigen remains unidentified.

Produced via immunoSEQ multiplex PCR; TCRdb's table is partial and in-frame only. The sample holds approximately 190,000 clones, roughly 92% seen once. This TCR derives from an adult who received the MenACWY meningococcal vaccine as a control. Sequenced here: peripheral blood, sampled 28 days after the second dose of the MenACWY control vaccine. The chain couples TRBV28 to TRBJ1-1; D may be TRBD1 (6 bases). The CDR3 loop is CASRQGDTEAFF. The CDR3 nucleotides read TGTGCCAGCAGACAGGGAGACACTGAAGCTTTCTTT.